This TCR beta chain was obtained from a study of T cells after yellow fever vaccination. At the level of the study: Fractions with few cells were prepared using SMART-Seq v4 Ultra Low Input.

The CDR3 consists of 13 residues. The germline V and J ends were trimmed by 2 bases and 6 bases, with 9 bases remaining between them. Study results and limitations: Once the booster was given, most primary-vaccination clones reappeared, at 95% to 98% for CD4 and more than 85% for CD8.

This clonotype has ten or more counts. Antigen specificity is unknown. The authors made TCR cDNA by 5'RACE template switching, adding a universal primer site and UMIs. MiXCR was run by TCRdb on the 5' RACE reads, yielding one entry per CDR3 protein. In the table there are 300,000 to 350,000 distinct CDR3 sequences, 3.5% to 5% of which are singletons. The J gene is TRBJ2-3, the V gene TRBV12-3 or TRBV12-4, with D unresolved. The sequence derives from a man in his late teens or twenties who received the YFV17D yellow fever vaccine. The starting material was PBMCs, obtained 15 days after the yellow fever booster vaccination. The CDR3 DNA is TGTGCCAGCAGTTTATCTCCCTGGGATACGCAGTATTTT. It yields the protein CASSLSPWDTQYF.